This T cell receptor beta chain was captured by sequencing in a study of blood T cell repertoires in COVID-19. Study overall: Whether acute or convalescent, the COVID-19 samples came from the United States, Italy and Spain. Sources were T cells, B-cell-depleted T cells, or PBMCs; the material itself was cDNA or gDNA.

V was clipped by 6 bases and J by 10 bases, with 12 bases between them. This CDR3 spans 11 amino acids. It was during active infection that Seattle patients were enrolled and then longitudinally followed. Sequenced by immunoSEQ multiplex PCR; TCRdb stores in-frame clones only, minus some. The sample holds roughly 120,000 clones, roughly 90% seen once. Sequencing was carried out using peripheral blood. The sequence came from a man in his forties or fifties with COVID-19, enrolled during active disease. V and J are TRBV12-3 or TRBV12-4 and TRBJ1-1; D gene unclear. The CDR3 is CASSSSHTAFF. The CDR3 coding sequence is TGTGCCAGCAGCTCATCACACACAGCTTTCTTT.